The present T cell receptor beta chain was sequenced within a study of Graves' ophthalmopathy and Graves' hyperthyroidism. This clonotype was picked up many times. Excluded: other autoimmune disease, uncontrolled infection, pregnancy or lactation. Trimming removed 1 base from V and 4 bases from J, with 10 bases in between. Per the germline V gene, CDR1 is SEHNR and CDR2 is FQNEAQ (reference sequence). The CDR3 is 14 residues long. RNA served as the template for amplifying TCR beta CDR3 regions. The first round was an RT-PCR with HTBI primers, and the second round was a multiplex PCR. TCRdb re-analysed the multiplex PCR reads in MiXCR, keeping a single row per CDR3 protein. The sample lists about 590,000 distinct CDR3 sequences; approximately 37% were seen once.

The chain uses TRBV7-9 and TRBJ2-5; perhaps TRBD2 as D (5 bases). This clonotype originated in an adult man with Graves' hyperthyroidism. The sequenced sample was peripheral blood or thyroid tissue (not recorded which). The CDR3 here is CASSLGLRAETQYF. The CDR3 bases are TGTGCCAGCAGCTTAGGATTGCGGGCAGAGACCCAGTACTTC.